These 15 T cell receptor beta chains came from one sample sequenced in a study of T cells expressing NK-cell markers. Following a re-call of the 5' RACE reads, TCRdb has one entry per CDR3 protein and lacks DNA. The clone table shows 400,000 or so distinct CDR3 sequences, with the ten largest holding around a tenth. The specimen was blood T cells: a sorted CD56 or NKG2C T cell subset, CD4+ or CD8+ T cells, or bulk PBMC T cells (not recorded which). The receptors here all came from a woman in her forties or fifties in good health.

The V and J genes are TRBV24-1 and TRBJ2-1; there is no DNA to check the TCRdb D call of TRBD1. CDR3 length: 16 residues. Germline V gene lookup returns CDR1 KGHDR and CDR2 SFDVKD. Here the CDR3 reads CATSDLRQGSGNEQFF.

V and J are TRBV20-1 and TRBJ1-5; absent DNA, TCRdb's TRBD1 call cannot be checked. Germline-derived CDR1 and CDR2 are DFQATT and SNEGSKA (reference sequence). The CDR3 consists of 16 residues. The CDR3 sequence: CSATQPRGDSNQPQHF.

This CDR3 reads CASSDGPNTDTQYF. The J gene is TRBJ2-3, the V gene TRBV5-6. CDR1 is SGHDT, CDR2 YYEEEE, per germline. There are 14 residues in the CDR3.

The rearrangement uses TRBV29-1 and TRBJ2-3. Germline CDR1 is SQVTM and CDR2 is ANQGSEA. CDR3 size: 14 residues. CDR3: CSVVGRLYTDTQYF.

The chain employs TRBV6-4 and TRBJ2-4. The CDR3 loop spans 12 amino acids. From germline, CDR1 is MRHNA and CDR2 SNTAGT. The CDR3 loop reads CASSDPQGIQYF.

This chain joins TRBV20-1 and TRBJ2-6; TCRdb returns TRBD1, unconfirmable since there is no DNA. The CDR3 covers 15 residues. The germline gives CDR1 DFQATT, CDR2 SNEGSKA (reference sequence). CDR3 amino acids: CSAHRADSGANVLTF.

The genes are TRBV5-1 and TRBJ2-4; as DNA is missing, the TRBD2 call by TCRdb cannot be tested. CDR1 and CDR2 (germline): SGHRS, YFSETQ. The CDR3 has 13 amino acids. The CDR3 sequence: CASTDILRDIQYF.

The chain recombines TRBV12-3 or TRBV12-4 with TRBJ1-1; TCRdb lists TRBD1, though no DNA is available to test this call. The CDR3 contains 14 residues. Here the CDR3 reads CASSGTGRNTEAFF.

V gene TRBV11-2 combines with J gene TRBJ2-3; TCRdb proposes TRBD1, but this gene call is untestable without DNA. The CDR3 runs 15 residues. From germline, CDR1 is SGHAT and CDR2 FQNNGV. The CDR3 here is CASSTYQGAKNTQYF.

V and J are TRBV19 and TRBJ2-1. Germline V gene lookup returns CDR1 LNHDA and CDR2 SQIVND (reference sequence). The length of the CDR3 is 15 residues. CDR3: CASSTSSVSYNEQFF. Based on the CDR3 plus reference TRBV19 and TRBJ2-1, the full variable domain is DGGITQSPKYLFRKEGQNVTLSCEQNLNHDAMYWYRQDPGQGLRLIYYSQIVNDFQKGDIAEGYSVSREKKESFPLTVTSAQKNPTAFYLCASSTSSVSYNEQFFGPGTRLTVL.

The chain combines TRBV7-7 with TRBJ2-1; checking the TCRdb D call of TRBD1 is not possible without DNA. The germline V gene encodes CDR1 SSHAT and CDR2 FNYEAQ (reference sequence). The CDR3 sequence is 11 residues long. The CDR3: CASTPQGDMFF.

V and J are TRBV15 and TRBJ2-3; lacking DNA, the TRBD1 call made by TCRdb goes unchecked. The CDR3 runs to 14 residues. CDR1 and CDR2 from the germline V gene are LNHNV and YYDKDF (reference sequence). The CDR3 spells CATRDRGGTDTQYF.

The chain has TRBV7-2 and TRBJ2-2; the TCRdb call, TRBD2, lacks DNA for checking. Germline V gives CDR1 SGHTA, CDR2 FQGNSA. The CDR3 contains 16 residues. CDR3 sequence reads: CASGGLAGVLVGELFF.

J is TRBJ2-1 and V is TRBV9; TCRdb's D call of TRBD1 is untestable without DNA. Germline CDR1 SGDLS, CDR2 YYNGEE. The CDR3 is 14 amino acids. The CDR3 sequence: CASSSRTGGDEQFF.

This sequence joins TRBV15 and TRBJ2-1; TCRdb designates TRBD2, a call that cannot be tested without DNA. In germline, CDR1 is LNHNV, CDR2 YYDKDF (reference sequence). The CDR3 is 13 amino acids. The CDR3 reads CATGGGRVDEQFF.